This T cell receptor (beta chain) was documented in a study of blood T cell repertoires in COVID-19. About the research overall: Samples of COVID-19 (acute and convalescent) were obtained from the United States, Italy and Spain.

Original data processing: Using reference gene primer amplification, nucleated cell counts were estimated. Here immunoSEQ multiplex PCR was the method, and the copy in TCRdb shows in-frame clones only, minus some. Clone size and V and J calls were adopted from that table, with D and trimming inferred from the DNA. The top ten hold over 2% of the sample, which has fewer than 350,000 clones, just over 90% seen once. This CDR3 has 15 amino acids. V gave up 6 bases and J gave up 2 bases; unmatched junction bases: 5. Germline lookup yields CDR1 SEHNR and CDR2 FQNEAQ (reference sequence). Study members were between 18 and 89 years old and lived in fewer than 30 US regions. Donors were grouped by their self-reported clinical history.

This receptor was identified in a woman in her thirties or forties with acute COVID-19. Sequencing input: PBMCs or T cells enriched from blood (not recorded which). The V and J genes are TRBV7-9 and TRBJ1-5, with TRBD1 identical over 9 bases. DNA for the CDR3: TGTGCCAGCAGTAAGGACAGGGGCCGCAATCAGCCCCAGCATTTT. This gives the protein CASSKDRGRNQPQHF.